The following is a T cell receptor (beta chain) sequence with its context. Antigen unknown. V lost 5 bases, J lost 4 bases, and 10 bases lay in between. This CDR3 is 13 amino acids long. Germline-derived CDR1 and CDR2 are SGHNT and YENEEA. The data belong to a study of response to subunit inactivated influenza vaccine. Notes on the study in general: There was a suggestion from the authors that each seasonal influenza vaccination recruits few new T cells.

A single record per CDR3 protein comes from TCRdb applying MiXCR to the RT-PCR reads. The data contain about 540,000 distinct CDR3 sequences, roughly 25% of them singletons. The sample also formed part of further work on T cells expressing NK-cell markers. That source reports: UMI-tagged 5'RACE template switching yielded the TCR beta cDNA. The TCR beta repertoires were obtained from sorted CD3+CD56+NKG2C+, CD3+CD56+NKG2C- and CD3+CD56-NKG2C+ T cells.

This chain links TRBV11-3 with TRBJ2-3; D not resolved. Sample: CD4+ T cells sorted from PBMCs, taken 11 to 12 days after vaccination. This clonotype was obtained from a man over 45 who received an inactivated influenza vaccine. This CDR3 reads CASSTMDADTQYF. The CDR3 region has the DNA TGTGCCAGCAGCACCATGGATGCAGATACGCAGTATTTT.